A single sample is the source of the 3 T cell receptor beta chains below, sequenced in a study of CD4 T cells in relation to SARS-CoV-2 and coronaviruses. Before the COVID-19 pandemic, during about 2010-2018, CD4+ T cells were taken from unexposed donors. The assay was immunoSEQ multiplex PCR, and TCRdb's table has in-frame clones only and misses some. The sample includes about 59,000 clones, roughly 89% of them seen just once. Sequenced: memory CD4+ T cells from PBMCs. The receptors originated from a human donor in good health.

V usage is TRBV28 and J usage is TRBJ2-7; possibly TRBD1 or TRBD2 for D (6 bases each). This CDR3 has 13 residues. Germline values: CDR1 MDHEN, CDR2 SYDVKM. Between the trimmed V and J ends, which lost 6 bases and 6 bases, there was a span of 15 bases. CDR3 nucleotides: TGTGCCAGCAGGTACCCCGGGGGCTTCGAGCAGTACTTC. As protein: CASRYPGGFEQYF.

The J gene is TRBJ1-1, the V gene TRBV5-1; 7 bases map to TRBD1. The CDR3 sequence is 15 residues long. V lost 2 bases to trimming and J lost 0 bases; unmatched junction nucleotides: 4. Germline CDR1 is SGHRS and CDR2 is YFSETQ. This CDR3 reads CASSLQGPLNTEAFF. CDR3 nucleotides: TGCGCCAGCAGCTTACAGGGGCCGTTGAACACTGAAGCTTTCTTT. The full variable domain, completed using reference TRBV5-1 and TRBJ1-1, is KAGVTQTPRYLIKTRGQQVTLSCSPISGHRSVSWYQQTPGQGLQFLFEYFSETQRNKGNFPGRFSGRQFSNSRSEMNVSTLELGDSALYLCASSLQGPLNTEAFFGQGTRLTVV.

V gene TRBV28 combines with J gene TRBJ1-3, with D perhaps TRBD1 (6 bases). This CDR3 region has 14 residues. CDR1 and CDR2 (germline): MDHEN, SYDVKM. V lost 10 bases, J lost 6 bases, and 19 bases lay in between. The CDR3: CATNPWGATNTIYF. As DNA, the CDR3 is TGTGCCACCAACCCATGGGGGGCAACAAACACCATATATTTT.